This T cell receptor beta chain was identified in a study of regulatory T cells in long-lasting Graves disease. Study results and limitations: Newly diagnosed patients had higher TCR diversity than persistent Graves' patients did.

Time point meaning: newly diagnosed GD, antithyroid drugs for less than 3 months. Isolated PBMC RNA provided the starting material for the TCR library. HTBI primers from iRepertoire and Arm-PCR of CDR3 regions yielded the TCR beta libraries. TCRdb re-analysed the multiplex PCR reads in MiXCR, keeping a single row per CDR3 protein. Of a few hundred thousand distinct CDR3 sequences in the sample, roughly 19% were seen once. From germline, CDR1 is DFQATT and CDR2 SNEGSKA (reference sequence). The CDR3 is made up of 12 amino acids. V lost 2 bases to trimming and J lost 1 base, with 5 bases between them. This clonotype was counted ten times or more. Its antigen is unidentified. The same sample was also studied in work on T cells in Graves' hyperthyroidism and ophthalmopathy.

The rearrangement uses TRBV20-1 and TRBJ1-1; D is ambiguous. The receptor's source is a woman aged 25-40 years with Graves disease. Specimen: peripheral blood mononuclear cells (PBMCs), collected at new diagnosis, from a patient treated with antithyroid drugs. CDR3 nucleotide sequence: TGCAGTGCTAGATGGGGGAACACTGAAGCTTTCTTT. Translating it yields CSARWGNTEAFF.